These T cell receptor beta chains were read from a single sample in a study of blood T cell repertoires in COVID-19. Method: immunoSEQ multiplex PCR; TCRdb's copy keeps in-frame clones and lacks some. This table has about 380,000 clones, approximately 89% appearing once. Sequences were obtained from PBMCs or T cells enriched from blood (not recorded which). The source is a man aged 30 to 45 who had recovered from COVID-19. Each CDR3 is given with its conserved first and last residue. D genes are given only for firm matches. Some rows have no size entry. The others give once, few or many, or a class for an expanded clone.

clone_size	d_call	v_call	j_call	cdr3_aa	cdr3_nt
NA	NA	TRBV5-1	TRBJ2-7	CASSLVGTQYGQYF	TGCGCCAGCAGCTTGGTCGGGACACAATATGGGCAGTACTTC
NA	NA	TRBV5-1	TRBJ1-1	CASSGRGETEAFF	TGCGCCAGCAGCGGCCGGGGAGAAACTGAAGCTTTCTTT
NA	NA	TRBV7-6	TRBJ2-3	CASSLNGGGVADTQYF	TGTGCCAGCAGCCTTAACGGTGGCGGGGTCGCAGATACGCAGTATTTT
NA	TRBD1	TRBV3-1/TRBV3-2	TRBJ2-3	CASSHWTGGTDTQYF	TGTGCCAGCAGCCATTGGACAGGGGGCACAGATACGCAGTATTTT
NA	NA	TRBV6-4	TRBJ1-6	CASSDQMRNSPLHF	TGTGCCAGCAGTGACCAAATGCGGAATTCACCCCTCCACTTT
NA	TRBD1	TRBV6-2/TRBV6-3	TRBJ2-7	CASSYSGQGPYEQYF	TGTGCCAGCAGTTACTCGGGACAGGGACCCTACGAGCAGTACTTC
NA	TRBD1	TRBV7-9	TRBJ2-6	CASSTNRDRSLGANVLTF	TGTGCCAGCAGCACGAACCGGGACAGGTCGCTTGGGGCCAACGTCCTGACTTTC
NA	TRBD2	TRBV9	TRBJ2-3	CASSEGLAGGQDTQYF	TGTGCCAGCAGCGAGGGACTAGCGGGGGGGCAAGATACGCAGTATTTT
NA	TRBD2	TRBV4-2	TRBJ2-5	CASSDRGLAGSQETQYF	TGTGCCAGCAGCGACCGTGGACTAGCGGGGTCACAAGAGACCCAGTACTTC
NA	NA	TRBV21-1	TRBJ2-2	CASSKVGDTGELFF	TGTGCCAGCAGCAAAGTGGGAGACACCGGGGAGCTGTTTTTT
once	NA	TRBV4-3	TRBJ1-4	CASSQSWEEKLFF	TGCGCCAGCAGCCAGTCATGGGAGGAAAAACTGTTTTTT
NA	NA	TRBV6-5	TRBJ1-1	CASMSGVWTEAFF	TGTGCCAGCATGTCGGGGGTTTGGACTGAAGCTTTCTTT
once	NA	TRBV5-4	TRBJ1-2	CASSSPNYGYTF	TGTGCCAGCAGCTCCCCAAACTATGGCTACACCTTC
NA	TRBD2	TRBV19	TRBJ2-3	CASSSGGAGDTQYF	TGTGCCAGTAGTAGCGGGGGGGCAGGAGATACGCAGTATTTT
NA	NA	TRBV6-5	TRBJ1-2	CASGGGRGVGGYTF	TGTGCCAGCGGGGGGGGACGGGGAGTCGGTGGCTACACCTTC
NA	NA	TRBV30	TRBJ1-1	CAWSPQGQEAFF	TGTGCCTGGAGTCCCCAGGGGCAGGAAGCTTTCTTT
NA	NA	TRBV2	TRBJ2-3	CASSPQDTQYF	TGTGCCAGCAGTCCTCAGGATACGCAGTATTTT
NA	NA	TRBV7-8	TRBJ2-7	CASSRGLGYEQYF	TGTGCCAGCAGCCGGGGCCTTGGGTACGAGCAGTACTTC
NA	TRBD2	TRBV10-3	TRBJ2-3	CAISSGGLVRTDTQYF	TGTGCCATCAGTAGCGGGGGGCTTGTCCGCACAGATACGCAGTATTTT
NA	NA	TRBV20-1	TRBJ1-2	CSAVLLGGYTF	TGCAGTGCGGTCCTTCTCGGTGGCTACACCTTC
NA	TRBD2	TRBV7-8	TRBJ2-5	CASSHPRGEGTQYF	TGTGCCAGCAGCCATCCGCGGGGGGAGGGGACCCAGTACTTC
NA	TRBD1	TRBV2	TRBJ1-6	CASSEEWSGGSPLHF	TGTGCCAGCAGTGAAGAATGGTCAGGGGGATCACCCCTCCACTTT
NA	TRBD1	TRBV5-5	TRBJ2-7	CASSLQGYEQYF	TGTGCCAGCAGCTTACAGGGGTACGAGCAGTACTTC
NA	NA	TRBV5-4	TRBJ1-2	CASSLAGAGYVAPSIGYTF	TGTGCCAGCAGCTTGGCCGGTGCAGGGTACGTTGCCCCATCTATAGGCTACACCTTC
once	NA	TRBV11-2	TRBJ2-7	CASSLAGAVLQQYF	TGTGCCAGCAGCTTAGCGGGAGCAGTCCTTCAGCAGTACTTC
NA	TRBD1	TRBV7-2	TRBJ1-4	CASSSQGATNEKLFF	TGTGCCAGCAGCTCACAGGGGGCGACTAATGAAAAACTGTTTTTT
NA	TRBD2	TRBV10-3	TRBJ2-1	CAMGLAGGEEQFF	TGTGCCATGGGACTAGCGGGGGGTGAGGAGCAGTTCTTC
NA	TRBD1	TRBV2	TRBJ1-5	CASSEVRGPNSNQPQHF	TGTGCCAGCAGTGAAGTGAGGGGGCCAAATAGCAATCAGCCCCAGCATTTT
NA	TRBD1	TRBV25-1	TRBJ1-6	CASRIGTGGNSPLHF	TGTGCCAGCAGGATAGGGACAGGGGGGAATTCACCCCTCCACTTT
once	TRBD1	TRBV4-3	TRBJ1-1	CASSPSYRGRTEAFF	TGCGCCAGCAGCCCATCCTACAGGGGGCGGACTGAAGCTTTCTTT
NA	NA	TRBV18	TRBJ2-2	CASSPQGGSWSGELFF	TGTGCCAGCTCACCACAGGGAGGTTCGTGGTCCGGGGAGCTGTTTTTT
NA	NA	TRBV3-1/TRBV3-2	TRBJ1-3	CASSQETRVDGNTIYF	TGTGCCAGCAGCCAAGAAACCAGGGTAGATGGAAACACCATATATTTT
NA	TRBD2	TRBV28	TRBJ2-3	CASSLSFGVAGDTDTQYF	TGTGCCAGCAGTTTATCGTTCGGGGTAGCGGGGGACACAGATACGCAGTATTTT
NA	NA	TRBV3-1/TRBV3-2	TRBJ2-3	CASSRAKIPGRGTDTQYF	TGTGCCAGCAGCCGAGCTAAAATCCCGGGGAGAGGCACAGATACGCAGTATTTT
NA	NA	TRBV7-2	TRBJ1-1	CASSLDTNTEAFF	TGTGCCAGCAGCCTGGACACCAACACTGAAGCTTTCTTT
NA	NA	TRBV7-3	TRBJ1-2	CASSPGQSNYGYTF	TGTGCCAGCAGCCCCGGACAGTCTAACTATGGCTACACCTTC
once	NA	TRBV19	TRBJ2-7	CASSGDGTQYEQYF	TGTGCCAGTAGTGGAGACGGGACTCAATACGAGCAGTACTTC
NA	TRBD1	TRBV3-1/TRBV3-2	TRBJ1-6	CASSQAGQGRGSPLHF	TGTGCCAGCAGCCAAGCAGGACAGGGAAGGGGTTCACCCCTCCACTTT
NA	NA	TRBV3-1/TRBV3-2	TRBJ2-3	CASSQERSRREPYSTDTQYF	TGTGCCAGCAGCCAAGAAAGGAGTAGAAGAGAACCTTACAGCACAGATACGCAGTATTTT
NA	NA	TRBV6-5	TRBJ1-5	CASSYSFQDQPQHF	TGTGCCAGCAGTTACTCCTTTCAGGATCAGCCCCAGCATTTT
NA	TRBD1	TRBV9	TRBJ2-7	CASSVGQGTGYEQYF	TGTGCCAGCAGCGTAGGACAGGGGACAGGCTACGAGCAGTACTTC
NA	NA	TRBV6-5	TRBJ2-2	CASSQTGELFF	TGTGCCAGCAGTCAGACCGGGGAGCTGTTTTTT